One and the same sample provided the 4 T cell receptor beta chains below, sequenced in a study of beta chain features in type 1 diabetes. Isolated RNA was reverse transcribed in full, so expressed TCRB transcripts were sequenced. Sequencing used immunoSEQ multiplex PCR; TCRdb keeps in-frame clones, though not all of them. Here the sample spans approximately 300,000 clones, about 11% being singletons. Material: naive CD4+ T cells from blood. The receptors come from a woman aged 30 to 39 in good health.

This clone appeared a few times. The rearrangement uses TRBV9 and TRBJ1-5, with TRBD1 identical over 7 bases. With V trimmed by 3 bases and J by 7 bases, 4 bases remained unmatched. Germline CDR1 is SGDLS and CDR2 is YYNGEE. The CDR3 length is 13 residues. CDR3 loop: CASSAGTEQPQHF. The CDR3, as DNA: TGTGCCAGCAGCGCAGGGACAGAACAGCCCCAGCATTTT. Using reference TRBV9 and TRBJ1-5 for the parts outside the CDR3, the full variable domain is DSGVTQTPKHLITATGQRVTLRCSPRSGDLSVYWYQQSLDQGLQFLIQYYNGEERAKGNILERFSAQQFPDLHSELNLSSLELGDSALYFCASSAGTEQPQHFGDGTRLSIL.

This chain uses TRBV19 with TRBJ2-7; tentatively, D is TRBD1 (6 bases). Germline-derived CDR1 and CDR2 are LNHDA and SQIVND (reference sequence). V lost 5 bases, J lost 0 bases, and 14 bases lay in between. The CDR3 is made up of 15 amino acids. In DNA, the CDR3 is TGTGCCAGTAGTTCCCCCCAGGGGATCTCCTACGAGCAGTACTTC. It yields the protein CASSSPQGISYEQYF. Full variable domain (missing parts from reference TRBV19 and TRBJ2-7): DGGITQSPKYLFRKEGQNVTLSCEQNLNHDAMYWYRQDPGQGLRLIYYSQIVNDFQKGDIAEGYSVSREKKESFPLTVTSAQKNPTAFYLCASSSPQGISYEQYFGPGTRLTVT.

The V call is TRBV4-3, the J call TRBJ1-2; tentative D call: TRBD1 (5 bases). Deletions cut 0 bases from V and 6 bases from J, with 17 bases between. This CDR3 has 16 residues. Germline V gives CDR1 LGHNA, CDR2 YSLEER. Here the CDR3 DNA reads TGCGCCAGCAGCCAAGACGGGGCCGGGGGTCGCCATGGCTACACCTTC. Translation gives CASSQDGAGGRHGYTF.

This clone was seen only a few times. The CDR3 spells CASTYERSSYEQYF. The CDR3 region has the DNA TGTGCCAGCACTTATGAGCGGAGCTCCTACGAGCAGTACTTC. The chain has TRBV11-1 and TRBJ2-7; TRBD2 is a possible D gene (5 bases). The CDR3 loop spans 14 amino acids. Trimming left V 7 bases short and J 0 bases short, with 13 bases between. Germline CDR1 reads SGHAT; CDR2 reads FQDESV (reference sequence).